This T cell receptor beta chain originates from a study of blood T cell repertoires in COVID-19. The table came from immunoSEQ multiplex PCR; TCRdb's copy has only in-frame clones and leaves some out. Among 130,000 to 150,000 clones, roughly four fifths were seen once, and the ten largest hold 13% to 15%. V gave up 4 bases and J gave up 7 bases, with 12 bases separating them. This CDR3 spans 14 amino acids. Per germline, CDR1 SGDLS and CDR2 YYNGEE. The gene calls are TRBV9 and TRBJ1-6; D possibly corresponds to TRBD1 (6 bases). This sequence was found in a human donor with acute or convalescent COVID-19. The donor label of this sample is uncertain. Input material: peripheral blood. The CDR3 bases are TGTGCCAGCAGCCCCAGACAGGCGAATTCACCCCTCCACTTT. It codes for CASSPRQANSPLHF.